Shown below are 9 T cell receptor beta chains from a single sample sequenced in a study of blood T cells in healthy people across ages. PCR was performed a second time for about 7 to 12 cycles using a sample-barcoded 5' primer and a J-beta primer mix. Each CDR3 protein is one row after TCRdb ran MiXCR on the 5' RACE reads. The table records 2 million or so distinct CDR3 sequences, around 50% of them present only once. The sequenced material came from blood. Receptors were obtained from a woman between 40 and 55 years old in good health.

The genes are TRBV13 and TRBJ1-1, with a weak D call TRBD1 (5 bases). Looked up from germline, CDR1 is PRHDT and CDR2 is FYEKMQ (reference sequence). Trimming left V 5 bases short and J 2 bases short, with 12 bases between. There are 14 residues in the CDR3. The CDR3 DNA reads as TGTGCCAGCAGCCGTGGGGGGTCTAACACTGAAGCTTTCTTT. Translating it yields CASSRGGSNTEAFF.

The chain combines TRBV28 with TRBJ1-6; 10 nucleotides line up with TRBD1. Unmatched junction bases numbered 13, after V lost 6 bases and J lost 11 bases. Germline V lookup: CDR1 MDHEN, CDR2 SYDVKM. This CDR3 has 16 residues. In nucleotides, the CDR3 is TGTGCCAGCAGCCCCCCGGGACAGGGGTCCTGGACACCCCTCCACTTT. Translating it yields CASSPPGQGSWTPLHF. Full variable domain (outside the CDR3, taken from reference TRBV28 and TRBJ1-6): DVKVTQSSRYLVKRTGEKVFLECVQDMDHENMFWYRQDPGLGLRLIYFSYDVKMKEKGDIPEGYSVSREKKERFSLILESASTNQTSMYLCASSPPGQGSWTPLHFGNGTRLTVT.

V gene TRBV6-5 combines with J gene TRBJ2-3, with 7 nucleotides matching TRBD1. This CDR3 region has 17 residues. V gave up 4 bases and J gave up 5 bases; unmatched junction bases: 15. Germline V gene data show CDR1 as MNHEY and CDR2 as SVGAGI. The CDR3 bases are TGTGCCAGCAGTTGCTCGAATGGGGCCAGGGGGATAGATACGCAGTATTTT. This encodes CASSCSNGARGIDTQYF.

This sequence joins TRBV6-2 or TRBV6-3 and TRBJ2-7; 7 nucleotides match TRBD1. Trimming cost V 6 bases and J 4 bases; bases outside gene matches: 9. This CDR3 region has 14 residues. The germline V gene encodes CDR1 MNHEY and CDR2 SVGEGT. CDR3 coding DNA: TGTGCCAGCAGAGAAGACAGGGTGGATTACGAGCAGTACTTC. Translated, it gives CASREDRVDYEQYF.

This clonotype has just one count. The chain has TRBV20-1 and TRBJ1-2; D remains ambiguous. The V end lost 0 bases, the J end lost 2 bases, and 13 bases lay between the germline ends. Germline V gene data show CDR1 as DFQATT and CDR2 as SNEGSKA (reference sequence). The CDR3 is 15 amino acids. The CDR3 is CSARDPLTSNYGYTF. CDR3 in DNA: TGCAGTGCTAGAGATCCCCTAACCTCAAACTATGGCTACACCTTC.

The CDR3 bases are TGTGCCAGCAGTGACCTCGGCACTGAAGCTTTCTTT. Translated, it gives CASSDLGTEAFF. This sequence joins TRBV25-1 and TRBJ1-1; D is undetermined. The CDR3 length is 12 residues. Trimming pared 3 bases from V and 4 bases from J, leaving 6 bases between. The V gene's germline CDR1 is MGHDK and CDR2 SYGVNS.

Only a few counts were recorded for this clonotype. This chain uses TRBV7-2 with TRBJ1-2, with D tentatively TRBD1 (6 bases). Trimming pared 1 base from V and 2 bases from J, leaving 14 bases between. This CDR3 is built from 16 residues. Germline lookup yields CDR1 SGHTA and CDR2 FQGNSA. In DNA form, the CDR3 reads TGTGCCAGCAGCTTAGGGGCTTGGACAGACAACTATGGCTACACCTTC. Its translation is CASSLGAWTDNYGYTF. Combining the CDR3 with reference TRBV7-2 and TRBJ1-2 gives the whole variable domain GAGVSQSPSNKVTEKGKDVELRCDPISGHTALYWYRQSLGQGLEFLIYFQGNSAPDKSGLPSDRFSAERTGGSVSTLTIQRTQQEDSAVYLCASSLGAWTDNYGYTFGSGTRLTVV.

The J gene is TRBJ2-3, the V gene TRBV28, with D possibly called TRBD1 or TRBD2 (7 bases each). Germline V gives CDR1 MDHEN, CDR2 SYDVKM. This CDR3 comprises 15 residues. The V and J ends lost 6 bases and 3 bases respectively, with 16 bases between them. This CDR3 is CASRKGRGQTDTQYF. Written as DNA, the CDR3 is TGTGCCAGCAGGAAAGGGAGGGGGCAGACAGATACGCAGTATTTT.

This sequence joins TRBV20-1 and TRBJ1-2; no clear D gene. The V gene's germline CDR1 is DFQATT and CDR2 SNEGSKA (reference sequence). The V and J ends lost 5 bases and 8 bases respectively, with 12 bases between them. CDR3 length equals 11 residues. CDR3 protein: CSAYGQEGYTF. The CDR3 bases are TGCAGTGCTTACGGGCAGGAAGGCTACACCTTC.